The clone carrying this T cell receptor beta chain was seen at least ten times. Antigen: not known. The data belong to a study of CD8 T cells in ankylosing spondylitis. Overall study results and limits: The disease-linked clones had a CD8+ phenotype and low blood frequencies. Matched ankylosing spondylitis synovial fluid reportedly showed significant enrichment of disease-linked clones. Ankylosing spondylitis blood appeared to be characterized by a TCR beta motif of eight highly homologous variants.

TCRdb re-called the 5' RACE reads with MiXCR, one entry per CDR3 protein. The profile covers around 890,000 distinct CDR3 sequences, with approximately 12% appearing a single time and 0.51% taken by the ten largest. Trimming cost V 0 bases and J 5 bases, with 5 bases left between them. Germline V gene sequence: CDR1 MNHEY, CDR2 SVGAGI. The CDR3 extends over 13 amino acids. This receptor was obtained from a male donor with ankylosing spondylitis. V and J are TRBV6-5 and TRBJ2-1, with D uncertain. Input material: blood, either unsorted or a sorted T cell fraction (not recorded which). The CDR3 loop is CASSYSRHNEQFF. CDR3 coding DNA: TGTGCCAGCAGTTACTCTCGGCACAATGAGCAGTTCTTC.